This entry concerns a single TCR beta chain. No antigen is known for it. The sample originates from a study of shared clonotypes between healthy human individuals. Broader study findings: Donor scarcity curtailed the genetic and exposure-history diversity represented herein. Compared with memory subsets, naive subsets generally had larger estimated richness.

This CDR3 comprises 15 residues. Germline V gene lookup returns CDR1 SGDLS and CDR2 YYNGEE. Trimming left V 1 base short and J 0 bases short, with 11 bases between. It was at deep level that the assay was run. The data were produced by immunoSEQ multiplex PCR, yet TCRdb's version contains in-frame clones alone and is incomplete. The profile shows roughly 1.5 million clones, approximately 98% of them singletons. This chain uses TRBV9 with TRBJ2-7, with TRBD1 as a possible D gene (6 bases). The receptor was derived from a young man in good health. The sample comprised naive CD4+ T cells sorted from blood. Subset indicated: CD45RA+ positively selected. CDR3 DNA: TGTGCCAGCAGCGTACTGGGGGCTAACTCCTACGAGCAGTACTTC. Its protein product is CASSVLGANSYEQYF.